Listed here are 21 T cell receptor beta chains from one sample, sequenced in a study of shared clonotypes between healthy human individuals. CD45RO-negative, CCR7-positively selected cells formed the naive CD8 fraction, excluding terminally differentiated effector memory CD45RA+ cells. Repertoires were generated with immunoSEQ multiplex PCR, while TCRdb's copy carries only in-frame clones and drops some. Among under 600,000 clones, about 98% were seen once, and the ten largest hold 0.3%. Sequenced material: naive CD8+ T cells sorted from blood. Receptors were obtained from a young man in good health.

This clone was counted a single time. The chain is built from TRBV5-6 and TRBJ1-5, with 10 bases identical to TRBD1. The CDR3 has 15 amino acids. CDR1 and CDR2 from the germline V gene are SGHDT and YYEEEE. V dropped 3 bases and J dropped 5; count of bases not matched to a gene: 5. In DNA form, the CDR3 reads TGTGCCAGCAGCTGGGGGACAGGGGTAGATCAGCCCCAGCATTTT. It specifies CASSWGTGVDQPQHF.

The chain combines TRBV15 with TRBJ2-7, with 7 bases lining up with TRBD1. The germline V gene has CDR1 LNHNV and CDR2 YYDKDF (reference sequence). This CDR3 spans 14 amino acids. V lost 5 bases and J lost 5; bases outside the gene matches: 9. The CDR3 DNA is TGTGCCACCAGCGACGGGACAGTCCGGGACGAGCAGTACTTC. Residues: CATSDGTVRDEQYF.

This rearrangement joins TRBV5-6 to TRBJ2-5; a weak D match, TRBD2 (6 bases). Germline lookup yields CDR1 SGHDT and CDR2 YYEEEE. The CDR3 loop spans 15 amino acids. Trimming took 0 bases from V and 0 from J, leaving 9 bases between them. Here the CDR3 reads CASSLAEGNQETQYF. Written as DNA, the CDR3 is TGTGCCAGCAGCTTGGCGGAGGGGAACCAAGAGACCCAGTACTTC.

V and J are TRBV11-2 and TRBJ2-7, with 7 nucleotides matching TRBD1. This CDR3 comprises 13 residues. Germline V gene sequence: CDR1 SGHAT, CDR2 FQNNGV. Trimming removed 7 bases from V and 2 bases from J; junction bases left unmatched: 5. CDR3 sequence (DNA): TGTGCCAGCATTGAGACAGGGCCCTACGAGCAGTACTTC. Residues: CASIETGPYEQYF.

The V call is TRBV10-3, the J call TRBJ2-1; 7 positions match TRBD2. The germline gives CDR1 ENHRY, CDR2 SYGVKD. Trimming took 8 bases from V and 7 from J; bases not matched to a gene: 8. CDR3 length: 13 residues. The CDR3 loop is CAILVAGANEQFF. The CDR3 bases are TGTGCCATCTTAGTGGCGGGAGCAAATGAGCAGTTCTTC.

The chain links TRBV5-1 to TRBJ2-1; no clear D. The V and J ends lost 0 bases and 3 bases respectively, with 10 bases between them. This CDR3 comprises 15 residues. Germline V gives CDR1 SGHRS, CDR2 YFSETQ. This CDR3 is CASSLESGIYNEQFF. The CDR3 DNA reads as TGCGCCAGCAGCTTGGAGTCAGGAATCTACAATGAGCAGTTCTTC.

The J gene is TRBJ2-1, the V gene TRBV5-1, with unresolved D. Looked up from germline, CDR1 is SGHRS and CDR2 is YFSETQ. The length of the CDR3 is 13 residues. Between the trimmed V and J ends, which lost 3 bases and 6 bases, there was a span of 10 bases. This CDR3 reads CASSSTPSNEQFF. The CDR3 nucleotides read TGCGCCAGCAGCTCCACGCCATCCAATGAGCAGTTCTTC.

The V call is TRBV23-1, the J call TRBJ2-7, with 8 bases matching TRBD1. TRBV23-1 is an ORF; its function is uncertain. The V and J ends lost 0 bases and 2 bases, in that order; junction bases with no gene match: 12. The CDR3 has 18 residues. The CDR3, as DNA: TGCGCCAGCAGTCAATCGACTGAAACCACAGGGGGTACCTACGAGCAGTACTTC. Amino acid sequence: CASSQSTETTGGTYEQYF.

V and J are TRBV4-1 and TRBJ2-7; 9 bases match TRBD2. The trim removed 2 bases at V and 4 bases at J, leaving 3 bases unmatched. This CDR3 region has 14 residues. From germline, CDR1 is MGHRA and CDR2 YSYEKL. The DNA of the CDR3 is TGCGCCAGCAGCCAATCCCTAGCGGGATACGAGCAGTACTTC. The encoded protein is CASSQSLAGYEQYF.

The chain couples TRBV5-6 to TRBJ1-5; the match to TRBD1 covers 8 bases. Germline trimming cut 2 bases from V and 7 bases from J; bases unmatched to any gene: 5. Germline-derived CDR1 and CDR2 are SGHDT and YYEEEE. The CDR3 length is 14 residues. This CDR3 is CASSLGQGTQPQHF. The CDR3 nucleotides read TGTGCCAGCAGCTTAGGACAGGGAACCCAGCCCCAGCATTTT.

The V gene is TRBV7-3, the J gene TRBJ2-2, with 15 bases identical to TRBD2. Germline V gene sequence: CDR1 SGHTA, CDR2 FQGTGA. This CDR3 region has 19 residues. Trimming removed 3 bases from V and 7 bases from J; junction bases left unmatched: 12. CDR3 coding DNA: TGTGCCAGCAGCTTCGACGGGACTAGCGGGAGGCCCCCGGTCGGGGAGCTGTTTTTT. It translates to CASSFDGTSGRPPVGELFF.

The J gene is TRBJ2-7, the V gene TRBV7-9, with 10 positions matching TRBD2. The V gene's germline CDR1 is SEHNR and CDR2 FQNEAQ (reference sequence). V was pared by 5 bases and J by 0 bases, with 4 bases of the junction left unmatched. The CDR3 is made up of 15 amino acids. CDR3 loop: CASSPSSGGSYEQYF. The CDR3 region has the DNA TGTGCCAGCAGCCCTTCTAGCGGGGGCTCCTACGAGCAGTACTTC.

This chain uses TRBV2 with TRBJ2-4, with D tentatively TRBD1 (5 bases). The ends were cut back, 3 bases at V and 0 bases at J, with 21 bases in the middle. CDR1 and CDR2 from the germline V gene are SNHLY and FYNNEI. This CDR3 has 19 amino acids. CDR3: CASSEGQGNVSGAKNIQYF. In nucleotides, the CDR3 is TGTGCCAGCAGTGAGGGGCAGGGTAATGTTAGTGGAGCCAAAAACATTCAGTACTTC. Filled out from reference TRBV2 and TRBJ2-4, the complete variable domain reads EPEVTQTPSHQVTQMGQEVILRCVPISNHLYFYWYRQILGQKVEFLVSFYNNEISEKSEIFDDQFSVERPDGSNFTLKIRSTKLEDSAMYFCASSEGQGNVSGAKNIQYFGAGTRLSVL.

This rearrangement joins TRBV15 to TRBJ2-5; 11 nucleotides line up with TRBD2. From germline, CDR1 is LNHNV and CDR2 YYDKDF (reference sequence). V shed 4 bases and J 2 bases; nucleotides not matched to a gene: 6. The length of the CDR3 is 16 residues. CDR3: CATSTISGRVQETQYF. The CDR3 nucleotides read TGTGCCACCAGCACGATTAGCGGGAGGGTACAAGAGACCCAGTACTTC. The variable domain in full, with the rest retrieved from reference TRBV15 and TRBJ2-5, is DAMVIQNPRYQVTQFGKPVTLSCSQTLNHNVMYWYQQKSSQAPKLLFHYYDKDFNNEADTPDNFQSRRPNTSFCFLDIRSPGLGDTAMYLCATSTISGRVQETQYFGPGTRLLVL.

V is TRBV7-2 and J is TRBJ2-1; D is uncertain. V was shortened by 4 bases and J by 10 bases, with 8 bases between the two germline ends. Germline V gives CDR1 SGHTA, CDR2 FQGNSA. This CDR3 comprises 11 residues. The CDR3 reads CASSSSREQFF. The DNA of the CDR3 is TGTGCCAGCAGCTCCTCCCGGGAGCAGTTCTTC.

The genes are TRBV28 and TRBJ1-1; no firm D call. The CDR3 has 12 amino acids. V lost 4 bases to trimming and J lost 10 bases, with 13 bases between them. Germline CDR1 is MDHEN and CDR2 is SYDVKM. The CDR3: CASSSRPIVAFF. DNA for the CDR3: TGTGCCAGCAGTTCCAGGCCCATCGTAGCTTTCTTT.

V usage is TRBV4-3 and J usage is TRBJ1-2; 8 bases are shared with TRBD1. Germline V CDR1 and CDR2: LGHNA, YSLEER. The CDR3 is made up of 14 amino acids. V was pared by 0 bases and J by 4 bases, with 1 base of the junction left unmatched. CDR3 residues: CASSQDRGLYGYTF. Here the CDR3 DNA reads TGCGCCAGCAGCCAAGACAGGGGGCTCTATGGCTACACCTTC.

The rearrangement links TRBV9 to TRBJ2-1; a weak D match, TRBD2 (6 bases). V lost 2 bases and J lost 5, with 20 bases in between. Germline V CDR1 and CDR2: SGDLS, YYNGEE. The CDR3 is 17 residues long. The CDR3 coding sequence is TGTGCCAGCAGCGTCGGGACGGGACTCCCAGATCACAATGAGCAGTTCTTC. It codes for CASSVGTGLPDHNEQFF.

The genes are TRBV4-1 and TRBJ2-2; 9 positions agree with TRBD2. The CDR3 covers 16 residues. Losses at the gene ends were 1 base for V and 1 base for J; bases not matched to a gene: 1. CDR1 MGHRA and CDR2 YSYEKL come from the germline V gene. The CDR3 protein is CASSQVSGRNTGELFF. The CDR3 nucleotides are TGCGCCAGCAGCCAAGTTAGCGGGAGGAACACCGGGGAGCTGTTTTTT.

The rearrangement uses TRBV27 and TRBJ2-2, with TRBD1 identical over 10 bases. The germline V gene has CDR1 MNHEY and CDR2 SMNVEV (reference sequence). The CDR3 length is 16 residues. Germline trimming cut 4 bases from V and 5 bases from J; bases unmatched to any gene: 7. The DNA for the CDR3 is TGTGCCAGCAGTTCCTTTGGACAGGGGGATACCGGGGAGCTGTTTTTT. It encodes CASSSFGQGDTGELFF.

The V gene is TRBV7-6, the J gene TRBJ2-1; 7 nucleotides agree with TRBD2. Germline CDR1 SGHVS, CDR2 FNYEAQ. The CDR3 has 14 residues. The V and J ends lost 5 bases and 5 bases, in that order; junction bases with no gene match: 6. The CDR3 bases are TGTGCCAGCAGCCTTAGCGGGTACCACAATGAGCAGTTCTTC. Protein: CASSLSGYHNEQFF. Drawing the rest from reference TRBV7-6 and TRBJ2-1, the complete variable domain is GAGVSQSPRYKVTKRGQDVALRCDPISGHVSLYWYRQALGQGPEFLTYFNYEAQQDKSGLPNDRFSAERPEGSISTLTIQRTEQRDSAMYRCASSLSGYHNEQFFGPGTRLTVL.